Listed below are T cell receptor beta chains from one sample, sequenced in a study of CD8+ T cells in alopecia areata. Measured with immunoSEQ multiplex PCR; TCRdb has only the in-frame clones, and not every one. The sample lists about 170,000 clones; about 72% were seen once. The sample was CD8+ T cells sorted from blood, taken at week 0. These TCRs come from a human donor with alopecia areata. CDR3s include the opening cysteine and the closing phenylalanine or tryptophan. The order of the fields is clone size, J gene, D gene, V gene, CDR3 protein, CDR3 DNA. The D gene is left open where the match is weak. Size tells how often a clone was seen (once, few, many) or the class of an expanded clone, and some rows leave it out.

abundance: -
j_gene: TRBJ1-2
d_gene: -
v_gene: TRBV9
CDR3aa: CASREQLRYTF
CDR3nt: TGTGCCAGCAGAGAACAACTTCGCTACACCTTC

abundance: -
j_gene: TRBJ2-5
d_gene: TRBD2
v_gene: TRBV29-1
CDR3aa: CSVDSVPGTSGGYWQETQYF
CDR3nt: TGCAGCGTTGATAGCGTGCCCGGGACTAGCGGGGGGTATTGGCAAGAGACCCAGTACTTC

abundance: few
j_gene: TRBJ2-1
d_gene: TRBD2
v_gene: TRBV5-1
CDR3aa: CASRSTSGDYNEQFF
CDR3nt: TGCGCCAGCAGATCTACTAGCGGTGACTACAATGAGCAGTTCTTC

abundance: -
j_gene: TRBJ1-1
d_gene: -
v_gene: TRBV4-1
CDR3aa: CASSHPLETGNTEAFF
CDR3nt: TGCGCCAGCAGCCACCCCTTGGAGACAGGGAACACTGAAGCTTTCTTT

abundance: -
j_gene: TRBJ2-4
d_gene: TRBD1
v_gene: TRBV30
CDR3aa: CAWGTGIEAKNIQYF
CDR3nt: TGTGCCTGGGGGACAGGGATAGAGGCCAAAAACATTCAGTACTTC

abundance: -
j_gene: TRBJ1-6
d_gene: -
v_gene: TRBV7-8
CDR3aa: CASSDVGILHF
CDR3nt: TGTGCCAGCAGTGACGTCGGTATCCTCCACTTT

abundance: -
j_gene: TRBJ2-1
d_gene: TRBD1
v_gene: TRBV2
CDR3aa: CADRDRGTYNEQFF
CDR3nt: TGTGCCGACAGGGACCGCGGTACCTACAATGAGCAGTTCTTC

abundance: -
j_gene: TRBJ1-4
d_gene: -
v_gene: TRBV7-9
CDR3aa: CASSFEGAGEKLFF
CDR3nt: TGTGCCAGCAGCTTTGAAGGGGCTGGTGAAAAACTGTTTTTT

abundance: -
j_gene: TRBJ1-6
d_gene: -
v_gene: TRBV2
CDR3aa: CASRMTGTSSYNSPLHF
CDR3nt: TGTGCCAGCAGGATGACAGGAACAAGCTCCTATAATTCACCCCTCCACTTT

abundance: -
j_gene: TRBJ1-6
d_gene: TRBD1
v_gene: TRBV30
CDR3aa: CAWSVGGRSSPLHF
CDR3nt: TGTGCCTGGAGTGTAGGGGGCCGGAGTTCACCCCTCCACTTT

abundance: -
j_gene: TRBJ1-1
d_gene: -
v_gene: TRBV27
CDR3aa: CASSLLKRGTEAFF
CDR3nt: TGTGCCAGCAGTTTATTGAAACGGGGCACTGAAGCTTTCTTT

abundance: -
j_gene: TRBJ2-7
d_gene: -
v_gene: TRBV30
CDR3aa: CAWDDGSTYEQYF
CDR3nt: TGTGCCTGGGACGACGGATCAACCTACGAGCAGTACTTC

abundance: -
j_gene: TRBJ2-7
d_gene: TRBD1
v_gene: TRBV18
CDR3aa: CASSPWDRDYEQYF
CDR3nt: TGTGCCAGCTCACCCTGGGACAGAGACTACGAGCAGTACTTC

abundance: few
j_gene: TRBJ1-1
d_gene: -
v_gene: TRBV27
CDR3aa: CASSAGPATEAFF
CDR3nt: TGTGCCAGCAGCGCTGGACCGGCCACTGAAGCTTTCTTT

abundance: -
j_gene: TRBJ2-7
d_gene: TRBD1
v_gene: TRBV5-1
CDR3aa: CASSNPTGQIYEQYF
CDR3nt: TGCGCCAGCAGCAACCCGACAGGGCAAATCTACGAGCAGTACTTC

abundance: -
j_gene: TRBJ2-5
d_gene: -
v_gene: TRBV7-8
CDR3aa: CASSLGQLRGQETQYF
CDR3nt: TGTGCCAGCAGCTTAGGACAGCTAAGGGGGCAAGAGACCCAGTACTTC